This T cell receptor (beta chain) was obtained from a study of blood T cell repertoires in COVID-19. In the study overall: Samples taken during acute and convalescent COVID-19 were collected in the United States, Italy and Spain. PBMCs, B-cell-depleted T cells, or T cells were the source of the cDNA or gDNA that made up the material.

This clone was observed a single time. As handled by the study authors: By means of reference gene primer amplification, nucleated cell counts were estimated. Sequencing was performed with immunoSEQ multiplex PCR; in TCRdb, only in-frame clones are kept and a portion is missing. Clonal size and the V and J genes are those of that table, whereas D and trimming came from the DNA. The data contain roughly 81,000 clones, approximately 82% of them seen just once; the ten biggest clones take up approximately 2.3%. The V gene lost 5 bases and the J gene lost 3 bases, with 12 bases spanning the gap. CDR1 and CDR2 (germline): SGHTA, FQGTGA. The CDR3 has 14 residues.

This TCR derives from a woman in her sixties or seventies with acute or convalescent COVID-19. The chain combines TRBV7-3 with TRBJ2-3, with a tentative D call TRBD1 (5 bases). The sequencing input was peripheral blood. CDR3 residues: CASSLQGPTDTQYF. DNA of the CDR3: TGTGCCAGCAGCCTCCAGGGCCCTACAGATACGCAGTATTTT.